Listed below are T cell receptor beta chains from one sample, sequenced in a study of CXCR3-negative and CXCR3-positive naive CD8 T cells. TCRdb re-analyzed the 5' RACE reads; it lists each CDR3 protein once, without DNA. This sample's table reports more than 7,500 distinct CDR3 sequences. The specimen sequenced was naive CXCR3- CD8+ T cells from blood. Receptor source: a human donor in good health. Some clones in this sample may be carry-over from other donors' samples. Both conserved end residues are part of each CDR3. Size is omitted from some rows. Given values are once, few, many or a class for expanded clones.

CDR3aa	v_gene	j_gene	abundance
CASSQDFAGMNTGELFF	TRBV3-1	TRBJ2-2	medium-sized
CASSFDGGNTEAFF	TRBV11-1	TRBJ1-1	.
CSVEELLSSYNEQFF	TRBV29-1	TRBJ2-1	medium-sized
CSVEGAMVGTEAFF	TRBV29-1	TRBJ1-1	.
CASSLDSGIADTQYF	TRBV7-9	TRBJ2-3	.
CASSLAPAGNTIYF	TRBV7-9	TRBJ1-3	medium-sized
CSARDPEGSGVDYEQYF	TRBV20-1	TRBJ2-7	medium-sized
CASRRDPAQNQPQHF	TRBV2	TRBJ1-5	.
CASSLGSLGTEAFF	TRBV5-1	TRBJ1-1	medium-sized
CASSDTSGAYNEQFF	TRBV27	TRBJ2-1	.
CSVEFMSASYNEQFF	TRBV29-1	TRBJ2-1	.
CASSLPRADTQYF	TRBV5-5	TRBJ2-3	.
CASSISGGNTEAFF	TRBV7-3	TRBJ1-1	medium-sized
CASMRTSGSNNEQFF	TRBV3-1	TRBJ2-1	.
CSAEADQGQETQYF	TRBV29-1	TRBJ2-5	.
CSVEGPSTDTQYF	TRBV29-1	TRBJ2-3	.
CASSELAQSSTDTQYF	TRBV2	TRBJ2-3	.
CASSVESSPGNSPLHF	TRBV9	TRBJ1-6	medium-sized
CASSFRGRHEQFF	TRBV7-3	TRBJ2-1	.
CASSRASGRDNEQFF	TRBV7-3	TRBJ2-1	.
CASSEYRGPQYF	TRBV25-1	TRBJ2-5	medium-sized
CASSYAGLETQYF	TRBV6-5	TRBJ2-5	.
CASSFASGGSDTQYF	TRBV5-6	TRBJ2-3	medium-sized
CASSKGVAGYEQYF	TRBV27	TRBJ2-7	medium-sized
CSGVGTRSTDTQYF	TRBV29-1	TRBJ2-3	medium-sized
CASSLEGLAGETQYF	TRBV7-8	TRBJ2-5	medium-sized
CASSSTGWKNTEAFF	TRBV28	TRBJ1-1	.
CSATPGQGVGEQYF	TRBV20-1	TRBJ2-7	.
CASSPTLSSYNEQFF	TRBV4-2	TRBJ2-1	.
CASKSAGPNNEQYF	TRBV12-3/TRBV12-4	TRBJ2-7	.
CSARDSASGMYNEQFF	TRBV20-1	TRBJ2-1	.
CASSPPNTDTQYF	TRBV9	TRBJ2-3	medium-sized
CASSQETVYKDVNEQFF	TRBV4-2	TRBJ2-1	medium-sized
CASSSSGVEGETQYF	TRBV6-2/TRBV6-3	TRBJ2-5	.
CASSSGHYEQYF	TRBV12-3/TRBV12-4	TRBJ2-7	medium-sized
CASSYRPVLYENTEAFF	TRBV6-5	TRBJ1-1	.
CSAPHTDNYGYTF	TRBV20-1	TRBJ1-2	.
CASRLVMNTEAFF	TRBV12-3/TRBV12-4	TRBJ1-1	medium-sized
CASSKGVLGTARGTQYF	TRBV21-1	TRBJ2-5	.
CATSPDRHYNEQFF	TRBV24-1	TRBJ2-1	.
CASSSGTGRSPQHF	TRBV6-2/TRBV6-3	TRBJ1-5	.
CSVEDPLGSGSGFYNEQFF	TRBV29-1	TRBJ2-1	.
CSARGLAGAYEQYF	TRBV29-1	TRBJ2-7	.
CASSSGTSGLSSYNEQFF	TRBV5-1	TRBJ2-1	.
CASSMRFVGNTEAFF	TRBV19	TRBJ1-1	.
CSARARNTEQYF	TRBV20-1	TRBJ2-7	.
CASSFEGAHYGYTF	TRBV12-3/TRBV12-4	TRBJ1-2	.
CASSQGDLSSYEQYF	TRBV7-3	TRBJ2-7	.
CASSLFSGRSYEQYF	TRBV28	TRBJ2-7	medium-sized
CSVEDRGTSGPYNEQFF	TRBV29-1	TRBJ2-1	.